The 24 T cell receptor beta chains below all came from one sample that was sequenced in a study of shared clonotypes between healthy human individuals. Sequencing was performed with immunoSEQ multiplex PCR; in TCRdb, only in-frame clones are kept and a portion is missing. The table records 2 million to 2.5 million clones, more than 85% of them present only once. Sequenced material: naive CD4+ T cells from PBMCs. Subset specified: CD45RA+ positively selected. The receptors come from a man younger than 35 in good health. Some clones in this sample may be carry-over from other donors' samples.

This clone has a handful of counts. The J gene is TRBJ1-2, the V gene TRBV2, with D maybe TRBD1 (6 bases). Germline V lookup: CDR1 SNHLY, CDR2 FYNNEI. The V gene lost 1 base and the J gene lost 12 bases, with 9 bases spanning the gap. This CDR3 comprises 11 residues. CDR3 bases: TGTGCCAGCAGTGAAGAATACAGGGACACCTTC. This encodes CASSEEYRDTF.

A note on this clone: This sample includes further DNA sequences coding for the same CDR3. The chain recombines TRBV2 with TRBJ2-1; 7 bases are shared with TRBD1. This CDR3 is built from 14 residues. Germline-derived CDR1 and CDR2 are SNHLY and FYNNEI. The J segment lost 0 bases and the V segment lost 7 bases, leaving 3 bases of the junction unmatched. The CDR3 is CASNRDSSYNEQFF. The CDR3 DNA is TGTGCCAGCAACCGGGACAGCTCCTACAATGAGCAGTTCTTC.

CDR3 in amino acids: CASSRTGHEKLFF. The DNA of the CDR3 is TGTGCCAGCAGCCGGACAGGGCATGAAAAACTGTTTTTT. The rearrangement uses TRBV5-8 and TRBJ1-4, with 8 bases fitting TRBD1. This CDR3 has 13 residues. J lost 6 bases, V lost 4 bases, and 2 bases had no gene match. Germline V gene sequence: CDR1 SGHTS, CDR2 YDEGEE.

This chain connects TRBV5-4 to TRBJ2-2; 15 bases match TRBD2. The ends lost 4 bases at V and 8 bases at J; junction bases unmatched: 9. Germline V gives CDR1 SGHNT, CDR2 YYREEE (reference sequence). This CDR3 contains 17 residues. CDR3 protein: CASSHSGLAGGTGELFF. For the CDR3, the DNA is TGTGCCAGCAGCCACTCGGGACTAGCGGGAGGCACGGGGGAGCTGTTTTTT.

This chain joins TRBV9 and TRBJ2-4; D is perhaps TRBD1 (6 bases). Trimming left V 4 bases short and J 10 bases short, with 18 bases between. Germline V gene lookup returns CDR1 SGDLS and CDR2 YYNGEE. The CDR3 loop spans 14 amino acids. The DNA of the CDR3 is TGTGCCAGCAGCACCACGACAGGATCACTTATTCAGTACTTC. Amino acids: CASSTTTGSLIQYF.

The chain combines TRBV28 with TRBJ1-5; a possible D gene is TRBD1 (6 bases). V lost 2 bases to trimming and J lost 0 bases, with 17 bases between them. The CDR3 sequence is 18 residues long. CDR1 is MDHEN, CDR2 SYDVKM, per germline. The CDR3 DNA reads as TGTGCCAGCAGTTTAGACGGGACCGGGACACCTAGCAATCAGCCCCAGCATTTT. This sequence encodes CASSLDGTGTPSNQPQHF.

The gene calls are TRBV5-4 and TRBJ2-3, with 8 bases aligning to TRBD2. Per the germline V gene, CDR1 is SGHNT and CDR2 is YYREEE (reference sequence). J lost 4 bases, V lost 4 bases, and 11 bases had no gene match. The CDR3 spans 16 residues. CDR3 loop: CASSRVGLVSADTQYF. The CDR3 coding sequence is TGTGCCAGCAGCCGTGTGGGACTAGTGTCGGCAGATACGCAGTATTTT.

The V and J genes are TRBV5-1 and TRBJ2-2; the D is unclear. Trimming stripped 1 base from V and 4 bases from J, with 8 bases between. There are 14 residues in the CDR3. CDR1 and CDR2 (germline): SGHRS, YFSETQ. The CDR3 DNA sequence: TGCGCCAGCAGCTTGAAGGAGTTCACCGGGGAGCTGTTTTTT. Encoded protein: CASSLKEFTGELFF.

This clone appeared a few times. Other DNA variants within this sample encode the same CDR3. The CDR3 is CASSLGQSMNTEAFF. For the CDR3, the DNA is TGTGCCAGCAGCTTGGGACAGTCCATGAACACTGAAGCTTTCTTT. The rearrangement uses TRBV7-9 and TRBJ1-1; TRBD1 matches 7 bases. J lost 0 bases, V lost 3 bases, and 4 bases had no gene match. This CDR3 contains 15 residues. The germline gives CDR1 SEHNR, CDR2 FQNEAQ (reference sequence).

The rearrangement uses TRBV28 and TRBJ2-7, with 9 bases matching TRBD1. CDR1 MDHEN and CDR2 SYDVKM come from the germline V gene. V trimming: 2 bases; J trimming: 4 bases; junction bases outside the gene matches: 9. This CDR3 spans 16 amino acids. Written as DNA, the CDR3 is TGTGCCAGCAGTTTACGTCGGGGACAGGGCGATTACGAGCAGTACTTC. It encodes CASSLRRGQGDYEQYF.

In the case of this clone: At the DNA level, this CDR3 is encoded by other sequences in the same sample as well. The chain uses TRBV6-5 and TRBJ1-2; 9 positions agree with TRBD1. The CDR3 spans 14 residues. Germline V CDR1 and CDR2: MNHEY, SVGAGI. V shed 8 bases and J 6 bases; nucleotides not matched to a gene: 10. CDR3 in DNA: TGTGCCAGCGGCGGGGACAGGGAGTTCCATGGCTACACCTTC. Amino acids: CASGGDREFHGYTF.

The gene calls are TRBV5-1 and TRBJ2-3, with unresolved D. V dropped 4 bases and J dropped 2 bases, with 11 bases sitting between them. The CDR3 has 14 residues. CDR1 and CDR2 (germline): SGHRS, YFSETQ. CDR3 sequence (DNA): TGCGCCAGCAGCGTCGAGGTGGCCACAGATACGCAGTATTTT. Its translation: CASSVEVATDTQYF.

This rearrangement joins TRBV25-1 to TRBJ2-5; D unresolved. This CDR3 is built from 12 residues. V lost 7 bases and J lost 1, with 7 bases in between. Germline lookup yields CDR1 MGHDK and CDR2 SYGVNS. The chain's CDR3 is CASMGSQETQYF. CDR3 in DNA: TGTGCCAGCATGGGGTCCCAAGAGACCCAGTACTTC.

V usage is TRBV13 and J usage is TRBJ1-2; D remains ambiguous. Deletions cut 3 bases from V and 0 bases from J, with 11 bases between. Germline V gene sequence: CDR1 PRHDT, CDR2 FYEKMQ (reference sequence). The CDR3 loop spans 15 amino acids. Here the CDR3 reads CASSFRVVANYGYTF. In DNA, the CDR3 is TGTGCCAGCAGCTTTAGGGTCGTAGCTAACTATGGCTACACCTTC.

The chain joins TRBV5-1 to TRBJ2-7, with 7 bases identical to TRBD1. V dropped 4 bases and J dropped 7; count of bases not matched to a gene: 14. In germline, CDR1 is SGHRS, CDR2 YFSETQ. This CDR3 region has 15 residues. The CDR3 DNA follows: TGCGCCAGCAGCCCCGGACAGGTCCTCACCCGAGAGCAGTACTTC. Translation gives CASSPGQVLTREQYF.

The V call is TRBV6-5, the J call TRBJ1-5, with a possible D match to TRBD1 (6 bases). Deletions cut 6 bases from V and 9 bases from J, with 18 bases between. CDR3 size: 14 residues. Germline CDR1 and CDR2: MNHEY and SVGAGI. This chain's CDR3 is CASSPTFRGWPQHF. In DNA form, the CDR3 reads TGTGCCAGCAGCCCAACCTTCAGGGGTTGGCCCCAGCATTTT.

The J gene is TRBJ1-2, the V gene TRBV6-5; 9 positions match TRBD1. V lost 3 bases and J lost 6; bases outside the gene matches: 11. The CDR3 loop spans 16 amino acids. Per germline, CDR1 MNHEY and CDR2 SVGAGI. For the CDR3, the DNA is TGTGCCAGCAGTTATACCGGGACAGGGAGAGGAGATGGCTACACCTTC. It translates to CASSYTGTGRGDGYTF.

V is TRBV27 and J is TRBJ1-1; TRBD1 matches at 9 bases. The CDR3 totals 16 residues. Germline assignment: CDR1 MNHEY and CDR2 SMNVEV (reference sequence). The ends lost 5 bases at V and 6 bases at J; junction bases unmatched: 13. DNA for the CDR3: TGTGCCAGCAGTACGATTACAGGGGGCCTGGGCGCTGAAGCTTTCTTT. This encodes CASSTITGGLGAEAFF.

The CDR3 bases are TGTGCCAGCAGTAGGGACAGATTTGCTGGAAACACCATATATTTT. It specifies CASSRDRFAGNTIYF. This chain uses TRBV6-1 with TRBJ1-3, with 7 bases that match TRBD1. V shed 5 bases and J 2 bases; nucleotides not matched to a gene: 6. The CDR3 loop spans 15 amino acids. Germline V gene data show CDR1 as MNHNS and CDR2 as SASEGT.

This sequence joins TRBV7-2 and TRBJ1-5; D gene ambiguous. Germline-derived CDR1 and CDR2 are SGHTA and FQGNSA. This CDR3 comprises 14 residues. V was trimmed by 3 bases and J by 0 bases, leaving 6 bases between them. The CDR3 loop is CASSLSISNQPQHF. DNA for the CDR3: TGTGCCAGCAGCTTGTCCATTAGCAATCAGCCCCAGCATTTT.

The J gene is TRBJ1-1, the V gene TRBV5-1; 7 bases fit TRBD1. The CDR3 is 15 amino acids. The germline gives CDR1 SGHRS, CDR2 YFSETQ. J gave up 5 bases and V 4 bases, and 11 bases lay outside the gene matches. The CDR3 coding sequence is TGCGCCAGCAGCCGGGACAGTTTGGCGGGGACTGAAGCTTTCTTT. Translating gives CASSRDSLAGTEAFF.

This clone appeared a few times. The sample holds other DNA sequences that translate to the same CDR3. This chain uses TRBV19 with TRBJ1-5; D is undetermined. CDR3 size: 12 residues. Germline CDR1 reads LNHDA; CDR2 reads SQIVND (reference sequence). Between the trimmed V and J ends, which lost 5 bases and 0 bases, there was a span of 2 bases. The CDR3: CASSFSNQPQHF. The CDR3 DNA is TGTGCCAGTAGTTTTAGCAATCAGCCCCAGCATTTT.

This clone came up once. The chain employs TRBV28 and TRBJ2-3; the match to TRBD1 covers 11 bases. The CDR3 runs to 17 residues. Germline lookup yields CDR1 MDHEN and CDR2 SYDVKM. V lost 0 bases to trimming and J lost 2 bases; unmatched junction nucleotides: 4. CDR3 region: CASSLWRGQGVTDTQYF. CDR3 nucleotide sequence: TGTGCCAGCAGTTTATGGAGGGGACAGGGGGTCACAGATACGCAGTATTTT.

Concerning this clone itself: This sample includes further DNA sequences coding for the same CDR3. V usage is TRBV5-1 and J usage is TRBJ2-1; D tentatively fits TRBD1 or TRBD2 (5 bases each). CDR1 is SGHRS and CDR2 is YFSETQ in the germline V gene. The CDR3 extends over 14 amino acids. The germline V and J ends were trimmed by 0 bases and 4 bases, with 8 bases remaining between them. The CDR3 DNA reads as TGCGCCAGCAGCTTGGGGGACGCGTACAATGAGCAGTTCTTC. Translated: CASSLGDAYNEQFF.